The rows below give T cell receptor beta chains drawn from one sample of a study of blood T cell repertoires in COVID-19. Libraries were prepared by immunoSEQ multiplex PCR; TCRdb keeps only in-frame clonotypes and omits some of them. The sample includes 45,000 to 60,000 clones, approximately 85% of them seen just once. Input material: peripheral blood. Receptors were obtained from a man in his forties or fifties with active COVID-19. Each CDR3 is given with its conserved first and last residue. The D gene is left open where the match is weak. For some rows the clone size is stated as once, few or many, or as a class when expanded; others skip it.

J gene | V gene | D gene | clone size | CDR3 protein | CDR3 DNA
TRBJ1-2 | TRBV10-3 | NA | NA | CATDRSPDQHGYTF | TGTGCCACTGACAGGTCCCCAGACCAGCATGGCTACACCTTC
TRBJ2-1 | TRBV7-7 | TRBD2 | NA | CASSPLAGDNEQFF | TGTGCTAGCAGCCCCCTCGCGGGGGACAATGAGCAGTTCTTC
TRBJ1-4 | TRBV5-1 | NA | once | CASSLEQRNEKLFF | TGCGCCAGCAGCTTAGAGCAGCGGAATGAAAAACTGTTTTTT
TRBJ2-1 | TRBV5-4 | NA | NA | CASSHGMEGEQFF | TGTGCCAGCAGCCACGGGATGGAGGGTGAGCAGTTCTTC
TRBJ2-1 | TRBV7-2 | NA | NA | CASSPRGRAEASYNEQFF | TGTGCCAGCAGCCCGAGAGGTAGGGCGGAGGCCTCGTACAATGAGCAGTTCTTC
TRBJ1-5 | TRBV6-2/TRBV6-3 | NA | NA | CASSFSEQGVGNQPQHF | TGTGCCAGCAGTTTTAGCGAACAGGGAGTAGGGAATCAGCCCCAGCATTTT
TRBJ2-7 | TRBV27 | TRBD2 | once | CASSRGGSYEQYF | TGTGCCAGCAGTCGCGGGGGGTCCTACGAGCAGTACTTC
TRBJ1-2 | TRBV11-1 | NA | NA | CASSLEGTNYGYTF | TGTGCCAGCAGCTTGGAGGGGACGAACTATGGCTACACCTTC
TRBJ2-5 | TRBV5-1 | NA | NA | CASSLVAGYGETQYF | TGCGCCAGCAGCTTGGTAGCCGGGTATGGCGAGACCCAGTACTTC
TRBJ1-5 | TRBV2 | NA | NA | CASRQGRNQPQHF | TGTGCCAGCAGACAGGGTCGGAATCAGCCCCAGCATTTT
TRBJ2-4 | TRBV11-2 | NA | NA | CASTGQRLTKNIQYF | TGTGCCAGCACCGGACAGAGACTTACCAAAAACATTCAGTACTTC
TRBJ2-5 | TRBV13 | TRBD1 | NA | CASSLRGPETQYF | TGTGCCAGCAGCCTCAGGGGGCCGGAGACCCAGTACTTC
TRBJ1-5 | TRBV19 | NA | NA | CASSEDKVSNQPQHF | TGTGCCAGTAGTGAGGACAAGGTTAGCAATCAGCCCCAGCATTTT
TRBJ2-3 | TRBV25-1 | TRBD2 | NA | CASAQLAGATDTQYF | TGTGCCAGCGCCCAACTAGCGGGAGCGACAGATACGCAGTATTTT
TRBJ2-3 | TRBV5-1 | TRBD2 | NA | CASSLGGSGTDTQYF | TGCGCCAGCAGCTTAGGCGGGAGTGGCACAGATACGCAGTATTTT
TRBJ1-1 | TRBV5-1 | TRBD1 | NA | CASSTTQRGQGTEAFF | TGCGCCAGCAGCACAACCCAGAGGGGGCAGGGCACTGAAGCTTTCTTT
TRBJ2-2 | TRBV19 | TRBD1 | NA | CASSPRGYTGELFF | TGTGCCAGTAGTCCCAGGGGGTACACCGGGGAGCTGTTTTTT
TRBJ2-5 | TRBV21-1 | NA | once | CASSKGPPQVLNRETQYF | TGTGCCAGCAGCAAAGGGCCCCCCCAGGTTCTAAACAGAGAGACCCAGTACTTC
TRBJ2-1 | TRBV2 | NA | NA | CASGNSLYNEQFF | TGTGCCAGCGGCAATAGCCTCTACAATGAGCAGTTCTTC
TRBJ1-3 | TRBV6-5 | NA | NA | CASDLQATIGNTIYF | TGTGCCAGCGACCTCCAGGCGACGATCGGAAACACCATATATTTT
TRBJ1-2 | TRBV18 | NA | NA | CASSLSTQGGDGYTF | TGTGCCAGCTCACTCTCGACGCAGGGAGGAGATGGCTACACCTTC
TRBJ2-3 | TRBV3-1/TRBV3-2 | NA | NA | CASSPRTAVTDTQYF | TGTGCCAGCAGCCCTCGGACAGCAGTCACAGATACGCAGTATTTT
TRBJ1-6 | TRBV3-1/TRBV3-2 | NA | NA | CASSQKWSGYSPLHF | TGTGCCAGCAGCCAAAAATGGTCGGGGTATTCACCCCTCCACTTT
TRBJ2-7 | TRBV5-6 | NA | NA | CASSLGKVGLYEQYF | TGTGCCAGCAGCTTGGGAAAGGTGGGGCTATACGAGCAGTACTTC
TRBJ2-1 | TRBV18 | NA | NA | CASSPPRESYNEQFF | TGTGCCAGCTCACCACCGCGGGAATCCTACAATGAGCAGTTCTTC
TRBJ2-4 | TRBV27 | TRBD1 | NA | CASSLSVGTENIQYF | TGTGCCAGCAGTTTATCCGTAGGGACAGAAAACATTCAGTACTTC
TRBJ1-3 | TRBV5-4 | TRBD1 | NA | CASIQGPSGNTIYF | TGTGCCAGCATACAGGGGCCCTCTGGAAACACCATATATTTT
TRBJ1-1 | TRBV5-1 | TRBD1 | NA | CASSLQGSTEAFF | TGCGCCAGCAGCCTACAGGGGAGTACTGAAGCTTTCTTT
TRBJ2-5 | TRBV11-2 | NA | NA | CASSLWVGGQETQYF | TGTGCCAGCAGCTTATGGGTCGGGGGCCAAGAGACCCAGTACTTC
TRBJ2-3 | TRBV20-1 | NA | NA | CSASGESTDTQYF | TGCAGTGCTAGTGGCGAGAGCACAGATACGCAGTATTTT
TRBJ2-1 | TRBV12-5 | TRBD2 | NA | CASGRTGLTINEQFF | TGTGCTAGTGGTCGCACGGGACTAACTATCAATGAGCAGTTCTTC
TRBJ2-5 | TRBV19 | TRBD2 | NA | CASKRGREETQYF | TGTGCCAGTAAGCGGGGGCGGGAGGAGACCCAGTACTTC
TRBJ1-2 | TRBV19 | NA | once | CASLSVAGLGYTF | TGTGCCAGTCTATCAGTTGCGGGCCTAGGCTACACCTTC
TRBJ2-1 | TRBV19 | TRBD2 | NA | CASESLSGLYNEQFF | TGTGCCAGTGAATCTCTTAGCGGGCTCTACAATGAGCAGTTCTTC
TRBJ1-2 | TRBV4-3 | TRBD1 | NA | CASSQEGGRNYGYTF | TGCGCCAGCAGCCAAGAAGGGGGCAGAAACTATGGCTACACCTTC
TRBJ2-5 | TRBV27 | TRBD1 | once | CASSGQGETQYF | TGTGCCAGCAGTGGACAGGGAGAGACCCAGTACTTC
TRBJ1-4 | TRBV5-6 | NA | NA | CASSLFPGTTNEKLFF | TGTGCCAGCAGCCTCTTCCCGGGGACAACTAATGAAAAACTGTTTTTT
TRBJ1-6 | TRBV9 | NA | NA | CASSVRQENSPLHF | TGTGCCAGCAGCGTACGACAGGAGAATTCACCCCTCCACTTT
TRBJ2-1 | TRBV5-1 | NA | NA | CASNPGYNEQFF | TGCGCCAGCAACCCGGGCTACAATGAGCAGTTCTTC
TRBJ2-2 | TRBV10-3 | NA | once | CAITFTVNTGELFF | TGTGCCATCACGTTTACGGTAAACACCGGGGAGCTGTTTTTT
TRBJ2-1 | TRBV6-5 | NA | NA | CASSPDAGNEQFF | TGTGCCAGCAGTCCCGATGCGGGGAATGAGCAGTTCTTC
TRBJ2-5 | TRBV11-3 | NA | NA | CASSLRGGETQYF | TGTGCCAGCAGCTTAAGGGGGGGAGAGACCCAGTACTTC
TRBJ1-2 | TRBV5-6 | TRBD1 | once | CASSRDRGWGGYTF | TGTGCCAGCAGCCGGGACAGGGGATGGGGAGGCTACACCTTC
TRBJ2-3 | TRBV6-1 | TRBD2 | NA | CASSESSGRAGDTQYF | TGTGCCAGCAGTGAAAGTAGCGGGAGGGCCGGAGATACGCAGTATTTT
TRBJ2-2 | TRBV7-3 | NA | NA | CASSLGSMGNTGELFF | TGTGCCAGCAGCCTAGGAAGTATGGGGAACACCGGGGAGCTGTTTTTT
TRBJ2-6 | TRBV4-3 | NA | NA | CASSPGQAGANVLTF | TGCGCCAGCAGCCCGGGACAAGCTGGGGCCAACGTCCTGACTTTC
TRBJ1-1 | TRBV6-1 | NA | NA | CASSDPSVNTEAFF | TGTGCCAGCAGTGACCCCTCAGTAAACACTGAAGCTTTCTTT
TRBJ2-3 | TRBV10-3 | NA | NA | CAISESDRRTDTQYF | TGTGCCATCAGTGAGTCGGACAGACGCACAGATACGCAGTATTTT
TRBJ2-5 | TRBV11-2 | NA | NA | CASSLDLGRWETQYF | TGTGCCAGCAGCTTAGATCTGGGCAGGTGGGAGACCCAGTACTTC
TRBJ2-5 | TRBV9 | TRBD2 | NA | CASSAPSGGQETQYF | TGTGCCAGCAGCGCCCCTAGCGGGGGACAAGAGACCCAGTACTTC
TRBJ2-1 | TRBV9 | NA | NA | CASSVRGLNEQFF | TGTGCCAGCAGCGTACGGGGACTCAATGAGCAGTTCTTC
TRBJ1-2 | TRBV6-1 | NA | NA | CASSEALRIFPYGYTF | TGTGCCAGCAGTGAAGCGCTCAGGATTTTTCCCTATGGCTACACCTTC
TRBJ2-7 | TRBV5-4 | TRBD1 | NA | CASSPGQPEQYF | TGTGCCAGCAGCCCGGGACAGCCAGAGCAGTACTTC
TRBJ1-2 | TRBV9 | NA | NA | CASSDSSLYGYTF | TGTGCCAGTTCCGACAGCAGCCTATATGGCTACACCTTC